This T cell receptor beta chain was sequenced during a study of blood T cell repertoires in COVID-19. Repertoires were generated with immunoSEQ multiplex PCR, while TCRdb's copy carries only in-frame clones and drops some. The sample holds tens of thousands of clones, approximately 80% seen once. CDR1 is ENHRY and CDR2 is SYGVKD in the germline V gene. Losses at the gene ends were 6 bases for V and 8 bases for J; bases not matched to a gene: 9. The CDR3 is made up of 14 amino acids. The sequence derives from an older man with acute or convalescent COVID-19. The material sequenced was peripheral blood. The chain links TRBV10-3 to TRBJ2-2; the match to TRBD1 covers 7 bases. The CDR3 nucleotides are TGTGCCATCAGCTACTCAGGGGGTTTAGGGGAGCTGTTTTTT. Its translation: CAISYSGGLGELFF.